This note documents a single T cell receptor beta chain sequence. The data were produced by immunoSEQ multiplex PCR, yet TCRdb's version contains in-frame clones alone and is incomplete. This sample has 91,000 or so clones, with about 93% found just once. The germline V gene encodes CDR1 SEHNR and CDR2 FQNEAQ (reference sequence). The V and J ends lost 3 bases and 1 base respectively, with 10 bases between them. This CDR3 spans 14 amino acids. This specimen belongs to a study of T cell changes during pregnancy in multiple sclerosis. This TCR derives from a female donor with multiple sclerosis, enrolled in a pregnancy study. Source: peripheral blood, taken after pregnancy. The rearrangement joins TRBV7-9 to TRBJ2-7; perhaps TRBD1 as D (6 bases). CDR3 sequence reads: CASSFEGESYEQYF. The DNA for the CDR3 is TGTGCCAGCAGCTTCGAGGGGGAGTCCTACGAGCAGTACTTC. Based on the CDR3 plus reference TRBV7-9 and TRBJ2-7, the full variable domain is DTGVSQNPRHKITKRGQNVTFRCDPISEHNRLYWYRQTLGQGPEFLTYFQNEAQLEKSRLLSDRFSAERPKGSFSTLEIQRTEQGDSAMYLCASSFEGESYEQYFGPGTRLTVT.